The following is a T cell receptor beta chain sequence with its context. The target antigen is unknown. This sample was included in a study of Tregs in tolerant kidney transplant recipients. Study results and limitations: Findings come from small patient numbers and require larger validation. Activated donor B cell expansion appeared to reveal the most relevant donor-specific TCRbeta repertoire. This study did not directly address biological reproducibility.

The CDR3 contains 15 residues. In germline, CDR1 is SGHDT, CDR2 YYEEEE. The V and J ends lost 4 bases and 4 bases, in that order; junction bases with no gene match: 8. Unstimulated Tregs (CD4+CD25+CD127-) and CD4+CD25- non-Tregs were sorted from PBMCs. The assay was immunoSEQ multiplex PCR, and TCRdb's table has in-frame clones only and misses some. The repertoire has around 50,000 clones, around four fifths of them found once; the top ten carry less than 5.5%. This receptor was obtained from a human donor in good health. Sequencing used CD4+ T cells from blood. This sequence joins TRBV5-6 and TRBJ1-5; 7 positions agree with TRBD1. The CDR3 reads CASSVIGGPNQPQHF. CDR3 bases: TGTGCCAGCAGCGTCATAGGGGGCCCTAATCAGCCCCAGCATTTT.